The 26 T cell receptor beta chains listed next were all sequenced from one sample in a study of T cell changes during pregnancy in multiple sclerosis. Measured with immunoSEQ multiplex PCR; TCRdb has only the in-frame clones, and not every one. The sample contains about 35,000 clones, just over 90% of which appear only once. This sample comprised CD4+ T cells from peripheral blood mononuclear cells, obtained in the first trimester of pregnancy. Source of these receptors: a female donor with multiple sclerosis, enrolled in a pregnancy study.

The V and J genes are TRBV29-1 and TRBJ2-7; TRBD2 agrees at 8 bases. With V trimmed by 2 bases and J by 5 bases, 11 bases remained unmatched. The CDR3 consists of 15 residues. Germline-derived CDR1 and CDR2 are SQVTM and ANQGSEA. The CDR3 reads CSVELAGGFQDEQYF. The CDR3 DNA reads as TGCAGCGTTGAACTGGCGGGAGGTTTCCAGGACGAGCAGTACTTC.

This clone was found once. The chain is built from TRBV28 and TRBJ1-2; D remains ambiguous. Germline V gives CDR1 MDHEN, CDR2 SYDVKM. The germline V and J ends were trimmed by 8 bases and 5 bases, with 9 bases remaining between them. The CDR3 loop spans 11 amino acids. The CDR3 here is CASRADYGYTF. The CDR3 region has the DNA TGTGCCAGCCGTGCAGATTATGGCTACACCTTC.

V gene TRBV6-1 combines with J gene TRBJ2-7; 11 nucleotides line up with TRBD2. The CDR3 has 16 amino acids. CDR1 is MNHNS and CDR2 is SASEGT in the germline V gene. Trimming cost V 2 bases and J 3 bases; bases outside gene matches: 6. The CDR3 bases are TGTGCCAGCAGTGAAACCCTAGCGGGAGGTCGCTACGAGCAGTACTTC. Its protein is CASSETLAGGRYEQYF.

The chain recombines TRBV15 with TRBJ1-5; no definite D call. The V end lost 5 bases, the J end lost 9 bases, and 14 bases lay between the germline ends. From germline, CDR1 is LNHNV and CDR2 YYDKDF (reference sequence). The CDR3 totals 13 residues. CDR3 in amino acids: CATSEGRARPQHF. CDR3 bases: TGTGCCACCAGCGAGGGTCGCGCGAGGCCCCAGCATTTT.

The rearrangement uses TRBV5-1 and TRBJ2-1; 9 positions agree with TRBD1. There are 12 residues in the CDR3. V gave up 6 bases and J gave up 9 bases; unmatched junction bases: 4. Germline lookup yields CDR1 SGHRS and CDR2 YFSETQ. CDR3 region: CASTDRGSEQFF. The CDR3, as DNA: TGCGCCAGCACGGACAGGGGAAGTGAGCAGTTCTTC.

This chain uses TRBV6-1 with TRBJ2-7; 7 bases match TRBD1. The germline V gene encodes CDR1 MNHNS and CDR2 SASEGT. CDR3 size: 14 residues. Trimming removed 4 bases from V and 7 bases from J; junction bases left unmatched: 10. DNA of the CDR3: TGTGCCAGCAGTGTACGTGACAGGGTGGGTGAGCAGTACTTC. This encodes CASSVRDRVGEQYF.

The chain recombines TRBV10-1 with TRBJ2-2, with D maybe TRBD2 (6 bases). The CDR3 totals 16 residues. Germline V gene sequence: CDR1 WNHNN, CDR2 SYGVQD (reference sequence). Trimming removed 6 bases from V and 4 bases from J, with 18 bases in between. The CDR3 here is CASRAGRGAGTGELFF. The CDR3 DNA is TGCGCCAGCAGGGCGGGGCGCGGGGCGGGCACCGGGGAGCTGTTTTTT.

This clone was counted a single time. V usage is TRBV2 and J usage is TRBJ1-5; D is possibly TRBD1 (6 bases). The V gene lost 2 bases and the J gene lost 2 bases, with 10 bases spanning the gap. Germline CDR1 and CDR2: SNHLY and FYNNEI. This CDR3 is 15 amino acids long. As DNA, the CDR3 is TGTGCCAGCAGTGAATCTTACAGGGGCAATCAGCCCCAGCATTTT. Residues: CASSESYRGNQPQHF.

The chain recombines TRBV5-5 with TRBJ1-4; D unclear. V was clipped by 2 bases and J by 6 bases, with 11 bases between them. CDR3 size: 14 residues. Germline V gene lookup returns CDR1 SGHKS and CDR2 YYEKEE (reference sequence). The CDR3 region is CASSFGSGYEKLFF. The CDR3, as DNA: TGTGCCAGCAGCTTCGGTAGCGGGTATGAAAAACTGTTTTTT. Full variable domain (remainder filled in from reference TRBV5-5 and TRBJ1-4): DAGVTQSPTHLIKTRGQQVTLRCSPISGHKSVSWYQQVLGQGPQFIFQYYEKEERGRGNFPDRFSARQFPNYSSELNVNALLLGDSALYLCASSFGSGYEKLFFGSGTQLSVL.

The chain couples TRBV10-3 to TRBJ2-2; no reliable D call. Trimming removed 3 bases from V and 2 bases from J, with 19 bases in between. The CDR3 consists of 18 residues. From germline, CDR1 is ENHRY and CDR2 SYGVKD. CDR3 DNA sequence: TGTGCCATCAGTGAAGGCAGGTCCGCAACTCCAAACACCGGGGAGCTGTTTTTT. Encoded protein: CAISEGRSATPNTGELFF.

The V call is TRBV6-1, the J call TRBJ2-7, with a weak D call TRBD1 (6 bases). This CDR3 is built from 15 residues. V was shortened by 0 bases and J by 7 bases, with 16 bases between the two germline ends. The V gene's germline CDR1 is MNHNS and CDR2 SASEGT. The CDR3 sequence: CASSEAVQGVGEQYF. The CDR3 DNA sequence: TGTGCCAGCAGTGAAGCTGTACAGGGTGTCGGAGAGCAGTACTTC.

This clone was observed once. This chain links TRBV7-2 with TRBJ1-3, with 7 bases fitting TRBD1. Trimming removed 5 bases from V and 4 bases from J; junction bases left unmatched: 11. There are 16 residues in the CDR3. Per germline, CDR1 SGHTA and CDR2 FQGNSA. CDR3 sequence reads: CASSPRGPDRGNTIYF. In DNA form, the CDR3 reads TGTGCCAGCAGCCCTAGGGGGCCGGACAGGGGAAACACCATATATTTT.

In its sample, this clone was seen a few times. This chain connects TRBV7-3 to TRBJ2-7; tentatively, D is TRBD1 (6 bases). The CDR3 is 17 residues long. CDR1 SGHTA and CDR2 FQGTGA come from the germline V gene. Between the trimmed V and J ends, which lost 2 bases and 0 bases, there was a span of 17 bases. For the CDR3, the DNA is TGTGCCAGCAGCTTAGGAGTAGGCAGGGGTCCCTCCTACGAGCAGTACTTC. This sequence encodes CASSLGVGRGPSYEQYF.

This sequence joins TRBV6-1 and TRBJ2-7, with 12 bases that match TRBD2. The V segment lost 4 bases and the J segment 4 bases; nucleotides outside the gene matches: 2. The CDR3 covers 14 residues. Germline CDR1 and CDR2: MNHNS and SASEGT. CDR3: CASSAGTSGYEQYF. The DNA for the CDR3 is TGTGCCAGCAGTGCCGGGACTAGCGGGTACGAGCAGTACTTC.

This sequence joins TRBV11-2 and TRBJ2-3; 10 positions agree with TRBD2. The CDR3 loop spans 17 amino acids. After removal of 1 base from V and 6 bases from J, the junction contained 10 bases not matched to a gene. Germline values: CDR1 SGHAT, CDR2 FQNNGV. The CDR3 protein is CASSLGASGRTLDTQYF. The CDR3 DNA follows: TGTGCCAGCAGCTTAGGGGCTAGCGGGAGAACCCTGGATACGCAGTATTTT.

DNA for the CDR3: TGTGCCAGCAGTCGGACAGGGGGCCCCCACGAGCAGTACTTC. Protein sequence: CASSRTGGPHEQYF. The chain combines TRBV27 with TRBJ2-7, with 11 bases lining up with TRBD1. In germline, CDR1 is MNHEY, CDR2 SMNVEV (reference sequence). With V trimmed by 5 bases and J by 5 bases, 5 bases remained unmatched. This CDR3 is built from 14 residues.

This chain links TRBV11-3 with TRBJ2-3; D remains unclear. V gave up 8 bases and J gave up 3 bases, with 9 bases separating them. This CDR3 is built from 12 residues. CDR1 is SGHNT and CDR2 is YENEEA in the germline V gene. Written as DNA, the CDR3 is TGTGCCAGCGCCCGAGCTACAGATACGCAGTATTTT. Its protein is CASARATDTQYF.

The chain uses TRBV6-5 and TRBJ2-2, with unresolved D. V lost 6 bases, J lost 0 bases, and 8 bases lay in between. Germline V gene lookup returns CDR1 MNHEY and CDR2 SVGAGI. The CDR3 has 14 residues. The CDR3 DNA reads as TGTGCCAGCAGCCCTCTAGCGAACACCGGGGAGCTGTTTTTT. Translating gives CASSPLANTGELFF.

The chain is built from TRBV7-8 and TRBJ1-1; D uncertain. From germline, CDR1 is SGHVS and CDR2 FQNEAQ. This CDR3 region has 15 residues. V was shortened by 8 bases and J by 5 bases, with 21 bases between the two germline ends. The CDR3 is CASFLDAGSPTEAFF. The CDR3 DNA sequence: TGTGCCAGCTTCTTAGACGCCGGGAGCCCGACTGAAGCTTTCTTT.

The chain recombines TRBV7-2 with TRBJ1-2; D is ambiguous. Per the germline V gene, CDR1 is SGHTA and CDR2 is FQGNSA. The CDR3 consists of 14 residues. The ends were cut back, 1 base at V and 3 bases at J, with 9 bases in the middle. CDR3 region: CASSLEASDYGYTF. In DNA, the CDR3 is TGTGCCAGCAGCTTAGAGGCCAGCGACTATGGCTACACCTTC. The entire variable domain, with the rest obtained from reference TRBV7-2 and TRBJ1-2, is as follows: GAGVSQSPSNKVTEKGKDVELRCDPISGHTALYWYRQSLGQGLEFLIYFQGNSAPDKSGLPSDRFSAERTGGSVSTLTIQRTQQEDSAVYLCASSLEASDYGYTFGSGTRLTVV.

The chain combines TRBV2 with TRBJ1-2, with a possible D match to TRBD1 (5 bases). Germline CDR1 reads SNHLY; CDR2 reads FYNNEI. The CDR3 has 15 amino acids. V lost 6 bases and J 2 bases, leaving 16 bases between the germline ends. CDR3 in DNA: TGTGCCAGCAGGTCGTCAGGGATCACGAACTATGGCTACACCTTC. Protein sequence: CASRSSGITNYGYTF.

V and J are TRBV7-9 and TRBJ1-5, with 7 bases aligning to TRBD1. After removal of 5 bases from V and 7 bases from J, the junction contained 14 bases not matched to a gene. CDR1 is SEHNR and CDR2 is FQNEAQ in the germline V gene (reference sequence). CDR3 length: 16 amino acids. CDR3 bases: TGTGCCAGCAGCGCAACCAAAACAGGGGTTGCACAGCCCCAGCATTTT. Amino acid sequence: CASSATKTGVAQPQHF.

The CDR3 loop reads CSVVRGQGYTF. Here the CDR3 DNA reads TGCAGCGTTGTGAGGGGGCAAGGCTACACCTTC. This rearrangement joins TRBV29-1 to TRBJ1-2; TRBD1 aligns across 7 bases. Germline CDR1 and CDR2: SQVTM and ANQGSEA. This CDR3 comprises 11 residues. With 4 bases clipped from V and 8 bases from J, the junction kept 4 bases outside the gene matches. The entire variable domain, with the rest obtained from reference TRBV29-1 and TRBJ1-2, is as follows: SAVISQKPSRDICQRGTSLTIQCQVDSQVTMMFWYRQQPGQSLTLIATANQGSEATYESGFVIDKFPISRPNLTFSTLTVSNMSPEDSSIYLCSVVRGQGYTFGSGTRLTVV.

This sequence joins TRBV12-5 and TRBJ2-4, with 7 bases fitting TRBD2. With V trimmed by 5 bases and J by 3 bases, 7 bases remained unmatched. This CDR3 is built from 15 residues. Germline CDR1 and CDR2: LGHNT and FRNRAP. This CDR3 is CASGPDGLVKNIQYF. CDR3 nucleotides: TGTGCTAGTGGTCCCGATGGACTAGTCAAAAACATTCAGTACTTC.

The chain is built from TRBV7-6 and TRBJ2-1; 8 nucleotides line up with TRBD2. The CDR3 has 19 amino acids. Trimming cost V 1 base and J 0 bases; bases outside gene matches: 11. Germline CDR1 is SGHVS and CDR2 is FNYEAQ. CDR3 coding DNA: TGTGCCAGCAGCTTAGATGGCTCTAGCGGGCGCAGCTCCTACAATGAGCAGTTCTTC. Translation gives CASSLDGSSGRSSYNEQFF.

The chain has TRBV29-1 and TRBJ1-2; a weak D match, TRBD1 (6 bases). Trimming cost V 4 bases and J 2 bases, with 17 bases left between them. Germline CDR1 SQVTM, CDR2 ANQGSEA. This CDR3 has 15 residues. CDR3 nucleotides: TGCAGCGTTGTATCGGGTACAGGGAAAAACTATGGCTACACCTTC. Translation gives CSVVSGTGKNYGYTF. Drawing the rest from reference TRBV29-1 and TRBJ1-2, the complete variable domain is SAVISQKPSRDICQRGTSLTIQCQVDSQVTMMFWYRQQPGQSLTLIATANQGSEATYESGFVIDKFPISRPNLTFSTLTVSNMSPEDSSIYLCSVVSGTGKNYGYTFGSGTRLTVV.